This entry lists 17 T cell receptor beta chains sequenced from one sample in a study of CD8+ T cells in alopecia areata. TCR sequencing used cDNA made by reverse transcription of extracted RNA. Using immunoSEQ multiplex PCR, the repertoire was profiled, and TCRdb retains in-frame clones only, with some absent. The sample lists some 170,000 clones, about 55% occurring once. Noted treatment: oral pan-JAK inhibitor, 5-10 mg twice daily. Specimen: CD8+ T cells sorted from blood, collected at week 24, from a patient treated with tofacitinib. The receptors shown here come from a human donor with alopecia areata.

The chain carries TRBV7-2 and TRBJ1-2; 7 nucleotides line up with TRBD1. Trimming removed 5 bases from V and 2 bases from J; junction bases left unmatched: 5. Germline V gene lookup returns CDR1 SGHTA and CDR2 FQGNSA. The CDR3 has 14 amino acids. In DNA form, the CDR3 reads TGTGCCAGCAGCCTAACGACAGGGAACTATGGCTACACCTTC. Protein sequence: CASSLTTGNYGYTF.

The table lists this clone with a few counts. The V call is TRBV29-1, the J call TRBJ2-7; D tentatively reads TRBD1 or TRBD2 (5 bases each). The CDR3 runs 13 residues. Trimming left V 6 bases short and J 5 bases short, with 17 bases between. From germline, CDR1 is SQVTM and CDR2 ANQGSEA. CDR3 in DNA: TGCAGCGTGGCCGGGACGGGGCCCCACGAGCAGTACTTC. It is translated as CSVAGTGPHEQYF.

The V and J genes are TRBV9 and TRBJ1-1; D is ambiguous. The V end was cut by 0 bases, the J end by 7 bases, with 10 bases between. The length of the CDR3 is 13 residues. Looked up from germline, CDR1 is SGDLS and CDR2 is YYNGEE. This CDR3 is CASSVVVGNEAFF. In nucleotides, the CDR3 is TGTGCCAGCAGCGTAGTGGTAGGGAATGAAGCTTTCTTT.

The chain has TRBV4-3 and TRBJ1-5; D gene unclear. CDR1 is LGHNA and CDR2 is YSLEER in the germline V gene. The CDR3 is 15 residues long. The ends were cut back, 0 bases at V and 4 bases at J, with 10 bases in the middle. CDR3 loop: CASSQDNTANQPQHF. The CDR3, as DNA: TGCGCCAGCAGCCAAGATAACACAGCTAATCAGCCCCAGCATTTT.

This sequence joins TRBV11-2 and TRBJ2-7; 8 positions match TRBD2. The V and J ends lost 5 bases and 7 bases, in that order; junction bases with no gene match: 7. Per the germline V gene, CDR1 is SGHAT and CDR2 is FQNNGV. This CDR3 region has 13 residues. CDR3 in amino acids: CASSPSGTREQYF. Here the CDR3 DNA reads TGTGCCAGCAGCCCCTCCGGGACTAGAGAGCAGTACTTC.

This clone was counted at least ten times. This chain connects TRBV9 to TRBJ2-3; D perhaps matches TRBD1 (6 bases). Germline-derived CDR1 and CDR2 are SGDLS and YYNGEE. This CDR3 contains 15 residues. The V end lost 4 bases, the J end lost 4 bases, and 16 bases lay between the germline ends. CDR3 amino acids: CASSKSQGVPDTQYF. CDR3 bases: TGTGCCAGCAGCAAGTCACAGGGAGTGCCAGATACGCAGTATTTT.

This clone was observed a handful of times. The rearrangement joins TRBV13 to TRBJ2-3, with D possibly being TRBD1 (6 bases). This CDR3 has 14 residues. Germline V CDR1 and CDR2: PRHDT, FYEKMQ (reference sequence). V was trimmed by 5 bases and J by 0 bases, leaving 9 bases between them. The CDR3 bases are TGTGCCAGCAGCCTCCAGGGGAGCACAGATACGCAGTATTTT. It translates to CASSLQGSTDTQYF.

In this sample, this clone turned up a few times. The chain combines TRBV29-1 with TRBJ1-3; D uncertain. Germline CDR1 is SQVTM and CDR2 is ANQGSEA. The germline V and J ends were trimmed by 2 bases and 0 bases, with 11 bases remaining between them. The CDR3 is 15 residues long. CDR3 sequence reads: CSVEREETSGNTIYF. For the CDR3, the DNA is TGCAGCGTTGAAAGGGAGGAGACCTCTGGAAACACCATATATTTT.

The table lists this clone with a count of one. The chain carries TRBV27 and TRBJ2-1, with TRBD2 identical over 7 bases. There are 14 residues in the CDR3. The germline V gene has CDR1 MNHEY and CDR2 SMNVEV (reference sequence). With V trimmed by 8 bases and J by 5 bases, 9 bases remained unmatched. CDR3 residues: CASRPGLNNNEQFF. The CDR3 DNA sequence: TGTGCCAGCCGTCCGGGACTAAACAACAATGAGCAGTTCTTC.

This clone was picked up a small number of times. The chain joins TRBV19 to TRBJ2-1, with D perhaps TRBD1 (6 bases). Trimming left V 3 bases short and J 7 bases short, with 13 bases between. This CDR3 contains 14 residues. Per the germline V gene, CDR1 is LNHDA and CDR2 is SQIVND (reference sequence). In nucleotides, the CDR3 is TGTGCCAGTAGTATTAGCCTCAGGGGTAATGAGCAGTTCTTC. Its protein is CASSISLRGNEQFF.

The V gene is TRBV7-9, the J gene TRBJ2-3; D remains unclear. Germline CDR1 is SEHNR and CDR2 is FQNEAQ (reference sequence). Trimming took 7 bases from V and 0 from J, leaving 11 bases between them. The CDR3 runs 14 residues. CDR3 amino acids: CASTPQRSTDTQYF. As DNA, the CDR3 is TGTGCCAGCACCCCACAGAGGAGCACAGATACGCAGTATTTT.

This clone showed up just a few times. For the CDR3, the DNA is TGTGCCAGCAGTGAATGGGGTAGCGGGGGGTTCTACAATGAGCAGTTCTTC. Amino acid sequence: CASSEWGSGGFYNEQFF. The chain uses TRBV25-1 and TRBJ2-1, with TRBD2 identical over 10 bases. V lost 1 base to trimming and J lost 3 bases; unmatched junction nucleotides: 6. This CDR3 is built from 17 residues. Germline CDR1 MGHDK, CDR2 SYGVNS.

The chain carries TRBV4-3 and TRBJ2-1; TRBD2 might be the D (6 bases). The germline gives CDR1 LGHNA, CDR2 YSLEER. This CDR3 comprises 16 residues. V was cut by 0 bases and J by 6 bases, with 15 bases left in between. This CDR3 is CASSQDWAGKSNEQFF. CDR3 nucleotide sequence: TGCGCCAGCAGCCAAGATTGGGCGGGGAAATCCAATGAGCAGTTCTTC.

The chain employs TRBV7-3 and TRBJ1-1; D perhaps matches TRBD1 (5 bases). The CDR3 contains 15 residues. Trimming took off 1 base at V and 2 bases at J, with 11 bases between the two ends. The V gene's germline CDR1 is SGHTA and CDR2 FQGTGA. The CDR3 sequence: CASSLIRTTNTEAFF. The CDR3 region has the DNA TGTGCCAGCAGCTTAATTCGGACAACTAACACTGAAGCTTTCTTT. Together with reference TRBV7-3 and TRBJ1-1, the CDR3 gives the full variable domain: GAGVSQTPSNKVTEKGKYVELRCDPISGHTALYWYRQSLGQGPEFLIYFQGTGAADDSGLPNDRFFAVRPEGSVSTLKIQRTERGDSAVYLCASSLIRTTNTEAFFGQGTRLTVV.

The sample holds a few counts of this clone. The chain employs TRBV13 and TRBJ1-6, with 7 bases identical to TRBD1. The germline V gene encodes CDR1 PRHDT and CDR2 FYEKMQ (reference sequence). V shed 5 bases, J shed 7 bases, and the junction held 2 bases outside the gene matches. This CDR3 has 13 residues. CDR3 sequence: CASSLTGNSPLHF. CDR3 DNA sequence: TGTGCCAGCAGCCTGACAGGGAATTCACCCCTCCACTTT. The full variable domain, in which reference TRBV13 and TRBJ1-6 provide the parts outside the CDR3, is AAGVIQSPRHLIKEKRETATLKCYPIPRHDTVYWYQQGPGQDPQFLISFYEKMQSDKGSIPDRFSAQQFSDYHSELNMSSLELGDSALYFCASSLTGNSPLHFGNGTRLTVT.

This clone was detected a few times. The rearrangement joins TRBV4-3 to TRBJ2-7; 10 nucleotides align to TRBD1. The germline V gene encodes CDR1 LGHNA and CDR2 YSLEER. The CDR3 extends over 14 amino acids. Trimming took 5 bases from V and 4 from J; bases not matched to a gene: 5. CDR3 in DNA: TGCGCCAGCAGCACCGGGACAGGGGATTACGAGCAGTACTTC. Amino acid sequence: CASSTGTGDYEQYF.

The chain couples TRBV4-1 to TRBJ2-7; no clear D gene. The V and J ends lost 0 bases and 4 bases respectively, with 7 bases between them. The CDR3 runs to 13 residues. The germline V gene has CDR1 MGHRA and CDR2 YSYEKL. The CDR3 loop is CASSQEMGYEQYF. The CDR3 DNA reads TGCGCCAGCAGCCAAGAGATGGGTTACGAGCAGTACTTC.